Reported below is one T cell receptor (beta chain). The entry originates in a study of blood T cell repertoires in COVID-19. The overall study: The United States, Italy and Spain were the sources of the acute and convalescent COVID-19 samples. T cells, B-cell-depleted T cells, or PBMCs supplied cDNA or gDNA.

Authors' processing steps: Estimated nucleated cell counts came from reference gene primer amplification. The repertoire was sequenced with immunoSEQ multiplex PCR; TCRdb's copy has only in-frame clones and lacks some. V and J calls and clone size are as listed in that table; D and trimming were resolved from the DNA. This sample has 60,000 to 80,000 clones, with 80% to 90% found just once. V lost 3 bases and J lost 4; bases outside the gene matches: 4. Looked up from germline, CDR1 is SGHNT and CDR2 is YYREEE (reference sequence). This CDR3 is 15 amino acids long. V is TRBV5-4 and J is TRBJ2-3; 11 bases line up with TRBD1. Sequenced material: peripheral blood. This TCR was sampled from an elderly woman with acute or convalescent COVID-19. The CDR3 DNA reads as TGTGCCAGCAGCTACCGGACAGGGGGCCCAGATACGCAGTATTTT. It encodes CASSYRTGGPDTQYF. Full variable domain (missing parts from reference TRBV5-4 and TRBJ2-3): ETGVTQSPTHLIKTRGQQVTLRCSSQSGHNTVSWYQQALGQGPQFIFQYYREEENGRGNFPPRFSGLQFPNYSSELNVNALELDDSALYLCASSYRTGGPDTQYFGPGTRLTVL.